Sequencing of this T cell receptor beta chain was carried out in a study of monozygotic twins with cystic fibrosis. Study findings and constraints: Monozygotic CF twin pairs shared significantly more nucleotide-identical clonotypes than unrelated CF individuals did. The repertoire was suggested to be naive-dominated, clonality median around 0.0089.

CDR1 is KGHSH and CDR2 is LQKENI in the germline V gene. The CDR3 covers 15 residues. Trimming took off 6 bases at V and 5 bases at J, with 20 bases between the two ends. Of note for this clone: Its antigen is unidentified.

The data were produced by immunoSEQ multiplex PCR, yet TCRdb's version contains in-frame clones alone and is incomplete. The table records under 25,000 clones, approximately 96% of them present only once. The origin of this receptor is a woman in her twenties or thirties with cystic fibrosis. The chain carries TRBV18 and TRBJ2-7, with D possibly being TRBD2 (6 bases). Sample: blood. The CDR3 sequence is CASSSTSRGADEQYF. Written as DNA, the CDR3 is TGTGCCAGCTCGTCCACCTCCCGCGGGGCAGACGAGCAGTACTTC.